Below, one TCR beta chain is given with its context. These data originate in a study of cytomegalovirus exposure and HLA in healthy donors. The primer mix had 60 Vbeta and 13 Jbeta primers. Sequencing used immunoSEQ multiplex PCR; TCRdb keeps in-frame clones, though not all of them. The table has about 150,000 clones, 80% to 85% seen once. The sequenced material came from PBMCs. This clonotype was obtained from a woman aged 50 to 65 in good health and CMV-seropositive.

The CDR3 bases are TGCGCCAGCAGCTTCAGCACTAACCTCAATGAGCAGTTCTTC. The encoded protein is CASSFSTNLNEQFF. The chain has TRBV5-1 and TRBJ2-1; D remains unclear. Deletions cut 2 bases from V and 6 bases from J, with 12 bases between. There are 14 residues in the CDR3. Per germline, CDR1 SGHRS and CDR2 YFSETQ.